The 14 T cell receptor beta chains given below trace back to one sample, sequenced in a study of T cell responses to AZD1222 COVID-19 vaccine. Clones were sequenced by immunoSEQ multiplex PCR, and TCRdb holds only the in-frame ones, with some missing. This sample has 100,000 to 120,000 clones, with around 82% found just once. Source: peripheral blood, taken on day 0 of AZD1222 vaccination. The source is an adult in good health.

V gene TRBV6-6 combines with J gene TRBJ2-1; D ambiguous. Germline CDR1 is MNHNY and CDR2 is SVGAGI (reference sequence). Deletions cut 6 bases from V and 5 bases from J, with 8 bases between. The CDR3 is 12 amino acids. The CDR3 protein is CASRGRNNEQFF. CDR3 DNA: TGTGCCAGCAGGGGCCGTAACAATGAGCAGTTCTTC.

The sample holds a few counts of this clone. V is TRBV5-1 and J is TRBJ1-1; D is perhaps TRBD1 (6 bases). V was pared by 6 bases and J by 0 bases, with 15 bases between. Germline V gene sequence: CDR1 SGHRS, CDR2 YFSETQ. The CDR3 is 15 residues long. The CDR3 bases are TGCGCCAGCATCCCCGGGACAAACGTGAACACTGAAGCTTTCTTT. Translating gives CASIPGTNVNTEAFF.

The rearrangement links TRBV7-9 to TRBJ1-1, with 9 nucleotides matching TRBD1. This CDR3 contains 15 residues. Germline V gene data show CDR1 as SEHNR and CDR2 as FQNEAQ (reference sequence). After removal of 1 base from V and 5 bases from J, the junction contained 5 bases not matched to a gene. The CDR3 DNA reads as TGTGCCAGCAGCTTAGAGGGACAGGGTCGTACTGAAGCTTTCTTT. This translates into CASSLEGQGRTEAFF.

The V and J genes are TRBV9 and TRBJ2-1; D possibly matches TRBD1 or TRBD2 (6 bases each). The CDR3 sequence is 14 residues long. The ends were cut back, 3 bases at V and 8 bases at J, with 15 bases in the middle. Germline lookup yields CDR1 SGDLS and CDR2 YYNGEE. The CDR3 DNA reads TGTGCCAGCAGCGCCTGGGTCGGGGGCGATGAGCAGTTCTTC. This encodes CASSAWVGGDEQFF.

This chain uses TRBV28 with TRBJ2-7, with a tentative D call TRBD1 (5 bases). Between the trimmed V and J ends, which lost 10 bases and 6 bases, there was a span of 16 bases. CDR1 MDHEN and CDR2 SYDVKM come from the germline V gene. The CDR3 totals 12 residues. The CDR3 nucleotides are TGTGCCACCAACCCAGGGATGGGCGAGCAGTACTTC. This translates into CATNPGMGEQYF.

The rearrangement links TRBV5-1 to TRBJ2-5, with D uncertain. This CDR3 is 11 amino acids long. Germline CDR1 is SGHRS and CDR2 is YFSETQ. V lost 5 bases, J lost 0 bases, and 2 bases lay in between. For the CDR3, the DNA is TGCGCCAGCAGGCACCAAGAGACCCAGTACTTC. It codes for CASRHQETQYF.

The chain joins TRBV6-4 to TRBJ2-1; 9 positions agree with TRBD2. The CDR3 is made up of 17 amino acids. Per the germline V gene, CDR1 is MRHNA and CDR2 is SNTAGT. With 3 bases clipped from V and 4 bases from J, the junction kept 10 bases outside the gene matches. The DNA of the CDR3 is TGTGCCAGCAGTGAACGTTTTGGCGGGAGGGGTTACAATGAGCAGTTCTTC. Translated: CASSERFGGRGYNEQFF.

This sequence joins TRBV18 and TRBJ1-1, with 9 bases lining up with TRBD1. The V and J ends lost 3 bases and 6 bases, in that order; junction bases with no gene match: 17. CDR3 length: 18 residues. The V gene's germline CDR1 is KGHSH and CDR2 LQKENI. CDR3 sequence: CASSPPGAGLRQGAEAFF. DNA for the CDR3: TGTGCCAGCTCACCTCCCGGCGCTGGACTGCGACAGGGGGCTGAAGCTTTCTTT.

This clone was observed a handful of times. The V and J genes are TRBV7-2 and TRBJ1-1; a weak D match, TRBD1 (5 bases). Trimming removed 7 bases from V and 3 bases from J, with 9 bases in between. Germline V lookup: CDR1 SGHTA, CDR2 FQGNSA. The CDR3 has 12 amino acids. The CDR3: CASTLGHTEAFF. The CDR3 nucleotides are TGTGCCAGCACCCTGGGGCACACTGAAGCTTTCTTT. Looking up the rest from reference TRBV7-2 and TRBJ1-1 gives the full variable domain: GAGVSQSPSNKVTEKGKDVELRCDPISGHTALYWYRQSLGQGLEFLIYFQGNSAPDKSGLPSDRFSAERTGGSVSTLTIQRTQQEDSAVYLCASTLGHTEAFFGQGTRLTVV.

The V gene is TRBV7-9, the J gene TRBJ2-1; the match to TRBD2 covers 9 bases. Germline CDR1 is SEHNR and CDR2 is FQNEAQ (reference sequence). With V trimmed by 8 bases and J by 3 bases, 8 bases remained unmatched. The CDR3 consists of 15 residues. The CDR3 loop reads CASVPSGRLYNEQFF. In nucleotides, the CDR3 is TGTGCCAGCGTCCCGAGCGGGAGGCTCTACAATGAGCAGTTCTTC.

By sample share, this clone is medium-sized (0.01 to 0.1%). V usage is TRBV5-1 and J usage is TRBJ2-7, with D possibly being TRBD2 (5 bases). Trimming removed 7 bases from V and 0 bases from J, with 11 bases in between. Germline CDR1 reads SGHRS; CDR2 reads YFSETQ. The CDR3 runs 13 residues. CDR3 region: CASPYTSSYEQYF. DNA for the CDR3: TGCGCCAGCCCTTACACTAGCTCCTACGAGCAGTACTTC.

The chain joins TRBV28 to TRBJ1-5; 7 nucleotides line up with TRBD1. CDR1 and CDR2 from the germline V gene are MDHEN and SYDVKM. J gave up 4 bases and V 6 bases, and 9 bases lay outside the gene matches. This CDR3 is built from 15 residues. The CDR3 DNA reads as TGTGCCAGCAGACCCGCCCTACAGGGGAATCAGCCCCAGCATTTT. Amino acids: CASRPALQGNQPQHF.

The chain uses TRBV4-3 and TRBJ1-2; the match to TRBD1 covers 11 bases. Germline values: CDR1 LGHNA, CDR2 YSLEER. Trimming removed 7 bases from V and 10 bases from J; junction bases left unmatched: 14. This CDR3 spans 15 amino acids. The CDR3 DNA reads TGCGCCAGCACTAACCTGGGACAGGGGGTTTTTGTCTACACCTTC. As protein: CASTNLGQGVFVYTF.

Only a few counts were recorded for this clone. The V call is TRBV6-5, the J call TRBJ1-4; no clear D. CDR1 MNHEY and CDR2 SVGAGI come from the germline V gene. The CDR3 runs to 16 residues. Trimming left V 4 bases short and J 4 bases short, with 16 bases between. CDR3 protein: CASSFGTWRSNEKLFF. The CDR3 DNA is TGTGCCAGCAGTTTTGGAACCTGGAGGAGTAATGAAAAACTGTTTTTT.